These T cell receptor beta chains were read from a single sample in a study of T-cell memory formation after mild COVID-19. TCRdb independently ran MiXCR on the 5' RACE reads; one entry per CDR3 protein. Found here are about 120,000 distinct CDR3 sequences, around a fifth of them singletons; the top ten hold roughly 40%. Sequencing used PBMCs or a T cell subset sorted from them (not recorded which). All receptors come from a man younger than 30 who had mild COVID-19 (a few samples of this study predate the infection). Cell type and time point are not known. The CDR3 runs from the conserved cysteine through the conserved F or W. D genes are given only for firm matches. The size of a clone is reported for some rows only, either as once, few or many, or as a class for expanded clones.

clone size	V gene	D gene	J gene	CDR3 DNA	CDR3 protein
few	TRBV4-1	TRBD2	TRBJ2-7	TGCGCCAGCAGCCCAACTAGCGGGGGTCCCTACGAGCAGTACTTC	CASSPTSGGPYEQYF
.	TRBV7-9	.	TRBJ2-6	TGTGCCAGCAGCTTAACATGGACAGCCAACGTCCTGACTTTC	CASSLTWTANVLTF
.	TRBV7-2	.	TRBJ2-5	TGTGCCAGCAGCTTAGGACTCGGTCGAGGGCCACTTCAAGAAACCCAGTACTTC	CASSLGLGRGPLQETQYF
few	TRBV7-9	.	TRBJ2-7	TGTGCCAGCAGCTTAGGGGTGATCTACGAGCAGTACTTC	CASSLGVIYEQYF
.	TRBV12-3/TRBV12-4	TRBD2	TRBJ2-5	TGTGCCAGCAGTACGCTAGGCGGGGGGGAGACCCAGTACTTC	CASSTLGGGETQYF
few	TRBV6-2/TRBV6-3	.	TRBJ2-5	TGTGCCAGCAGCCGCGGGATAGAACAAGAGACCCAGTACTTC	CASSRGIEQETQYF
.	TRBV6-5	TRBD1	TRBJ2-3	TGTGCCAGCAGCTCCACCTGGACAGGGGAGACAGATACGCAGTATTTT	CASSSTWTGETDTQYF
.	TRBV28	TRBD1	TRBJ1-5	TGTGCCAGCAGTCCAAGGACAGGGCAAAGCAATCAGCCCCAGCATTTT	CASSPRTGQSNQPQHF
.	TRBV27	TRBD1	TRBJ1-1	TGTGCCAGCAGGAAAGGGGGCGGAGATGAAGCTTTCTTT	CASRKGGGDEAFF
.	TRBV10-3	.	TRBJ2-5	TGTGCCATCCGGGCCGGCAGGGCGGAGACCCAGTACTTC	CAIRAGRAETQYF
.	TRBV10-2	TRBD1	TRBJ1-1	TGCGCCAGCAGCGCGGACAGGGAGGGAACTGAAGCTTTCTTT	CASSADREGTEAFF
many	TRBV7-9	TRBD1	TRBJ1-1	TGTGCCAGCAGCTCATTTGCTACAGGGGACACTGAAGCTTTCTTT	CASSSFATGDTEAFF
.	TRBV4-1	TRBD1	TRBJ1-5	TGCGCCAGCAGCCAACACAGGGGGCTCAGGCAGCCCCAGCATTTT	CASSQHRGLRQPQHF
.	TRBV4-1	TRBD2	TRBJ2-3	TGCGCCAGCAGCCAATGGTCCAGCGGGGGGCCTACAGATACGCAGTATTTT	CASSQWSSGGPTDTQYF
.	TRBV5-1	.	TRBJ2-3	TGCGCCAGCAGCTTCGGCGTTTTAGCGATAGATACGCAGTATTTT	CASSFGVLAIDTQYF
few	TRBV6-5	.	TRBJ2-1	TGTGCCAGCAGTGATCACAGGGTCAATGAGCAGTTCTTC	CASSDHRVNEQFF
.	TRBV11-2	TRBD1	TRBJ1-1	TGTGCCAGCAGCATAGGACAGGGGAACACTGAAGCTTTCTTT	CASSIGQGNTEAFF
few	TRBV12-3/TRBV12-4	.	TRBJ1-2	TGTGCCAGCAGTCGATCAGGGTCTTACTATGGCTACACCTTC	CASSRSGSYYGYTF
.	TRBV2	.	TRBJ1-5	TGTGCCAGCAGTGCAGTCTGGGCAGGCGGGGTGGGAAATCAGCCCCAGCATTTT	CASSAVWAGGVGNQPQHF
.	TRBV12-5	TRBD1	TRBJ1-1	TGTGCTACCCAAGTACAGGGGACCACTGAAGCTTTCTTT	CATQVQGTTEAFF
.	TRBV20-1	TRBD1	TRBJ1-2	TGCAGTGCTAGAGATCGACAGGGACCCAACTATGGCTACACCTTC	CSARDRQGPNYGYTF
.	TRBV12-5	TRBD1	TRBJ2-3	TGTGCTAGTGGCTCAACAGGGGGCAGTACAGATACGCAGTATTTT	CASGSTGGSTDTQYF
.	TRBV7-9	TRBD1	TRBJ2-3	TGTGCCAGCAGCTTAGGCGTCGGGACAGGGGGTTTCACAGATACGCAGTATTTT	CASSLGVGTGGFTDTQYF
.	TRBV27	.	TRBJ2-5	TGTGCCAGCAGTTTATGGACGGGAGAGACCCAGTACTTC	CASSLWTGETQYF
.	TRBV18	TRBD2	TRBJ2-4	TGTGCCAGCTCACCCAGCGGGGGCCTAGCCAAAAACATTCAGTACTTC	CASSPSGGLAKNIQYF
once	TRBV6-2/TRBV6-3	TRBD1	TRBJ2-1	TGTGCCAGCAGTTTCACAGGGGGTTACAATGAGCAGTTCTTC	CASSFTGGYNEQFF
.	TRBV7-8	.	TRBJ1-3	TGTGCCAGCAGTATTACGTACGGGGGGTCGGGAAACACCATATATTTT	CASSITYGGSGNTIYF
.	TRBV4-1	.	TRBJ2-2	TGCGCCAGCAGCCAAGGTCAAGGAGCCGGGGAGCTGTTTTTT	CASSQGQGAGELFF
few	TRBV4-3	.	TRBJ2-1	TGCGCCAGCAGCGGACGACGGGAATCCCCCATCCATGAGCAGTTCTTC	CASSGRRESPIHEQFF
few	TRBV29-1	.	TRBJ2-7	TGCAGCGTTGTTTACCCACGAGGGGACGAGCAGTACTTC	CSVVYPRGDEQYF
.	TRBV7-9	.	TRBJ2-7	TGTGCCAGCAGCTTAGGCTGGGATCAGGGCGAGCAGTACTTC	CASSLGWDQGEQYF
.	TRBV6-2/TRBV6-3	.	TRBJ2-1	TGTGCCAGCAGCCGCCTCAGTTTTGAGCAGTTCTTC	CASSRLSFEQFF